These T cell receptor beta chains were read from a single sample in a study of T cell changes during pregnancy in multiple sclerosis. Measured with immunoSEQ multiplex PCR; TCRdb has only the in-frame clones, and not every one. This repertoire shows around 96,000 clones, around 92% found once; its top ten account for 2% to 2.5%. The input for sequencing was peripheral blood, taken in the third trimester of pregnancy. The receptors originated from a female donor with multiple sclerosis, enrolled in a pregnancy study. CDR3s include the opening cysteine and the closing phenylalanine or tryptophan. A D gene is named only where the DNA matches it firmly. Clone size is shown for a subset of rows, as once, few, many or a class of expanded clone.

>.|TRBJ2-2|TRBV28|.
CASSLLLSNTGELFF
TGTGCCAGCAGTTTATTACTATCGAACACCGGGGAGCTGTTTTTT
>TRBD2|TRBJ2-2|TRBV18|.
CASSPLGTSGGANTGELFF
TGTGCCAGCTCACCACTTGGGACTAGCGGAGGGGCGAACACCGGGGAGCTGTTTTTT
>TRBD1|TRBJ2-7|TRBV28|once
CASSTSGQGLYEQYF
TGTGCCAGCAGTACCTCTGGACAGGGTCTCTACGAGCAGTACTTC
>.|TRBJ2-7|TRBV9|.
CASSRRGNSYEQYF
TGTGCCAGCAGCAGACGGGGAAACTCCTACGAGCAGTACTTC
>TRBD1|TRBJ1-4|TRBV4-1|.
CASSQLGQAATNEKLFF
TGCGCCAGCAGCCAACTGGGACAGGCTGCAACTAATGAAAAACTGTTTTTT
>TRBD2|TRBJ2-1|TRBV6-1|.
CASSVVAGAFNEQFF
TGTGCCAGCAGCGTAGTAGCGGGAGCGTTCAATGAGCAGTTCTTC
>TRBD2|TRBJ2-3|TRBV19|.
CASKAGGGSLTDTQYF
TGTGCCAGTAAGGCGGGGGGGGGATCCCTCACAGATACGCAGTATTTT
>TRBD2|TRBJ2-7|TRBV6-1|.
CASSGGLAGALSYEQYF
TGTGCCAGCAGTGGAGGACTAGCGGGAGCCCTCTCCTACGAGCAGTACTTC
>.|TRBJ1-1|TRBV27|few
CASSLSQTGKTEAFF
TGTGCCAGCAGTTTATCTCAGACAGGAAAAACCGAAGCTTTCTTT
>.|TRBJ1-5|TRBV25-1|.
CASSEFGAEQPQHF
TGTGCCAGCAGTGAATTTGGGGCAGAGCAGCCCCAGCATTTT
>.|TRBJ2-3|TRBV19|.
CASSIKLASDTQYF
TGTGCCAGTAGTATTAAACTAGCCTCAGATACGCAGTATTTT
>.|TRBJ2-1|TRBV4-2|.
CASSQDEGGQVDEQFF
TGTGCCAGCAGCCAAGATGAGGGGGGGCAAGTCGATGAGCAGTTCTTC
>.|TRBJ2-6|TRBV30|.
CAWSVRGRGYSGANVLTF
TGTGCCTGGAGTGTACGGGGGAGAGGTTACTCTGGGGCCAACGTCCTGACTTTC
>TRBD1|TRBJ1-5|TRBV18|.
CASAQGAQPQHF
TGTGCCAGCGCACAGGGGGCTCAGCCCCAGCATTTT
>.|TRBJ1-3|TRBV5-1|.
CASSSKMGDTIYF
TGCGCCAGCAGCTCGAAGATGGGAGACACCATATATTTT
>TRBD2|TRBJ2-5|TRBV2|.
CASRLAGVETQYF
TGTGCCAGTAGGCTAGCGGGAGTCGAGACCCAGTACTTC
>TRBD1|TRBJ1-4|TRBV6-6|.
CASSYKDRVGEKLFF
TGTGCCAGCAGTTATAAGGACAGGGTGGGTGAAAAACTGTTTTTT
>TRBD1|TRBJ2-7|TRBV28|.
CASSSVPGQLGQYF
TGTGCCAGCAGTTCGGTACCGGGACAGCTAGGACAGTACTTC
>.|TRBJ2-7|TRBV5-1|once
CASSSGPSSYEQYF
TGCGCCAGCAGCAGCGGGCCTAGCTCCTACGAGCAGTACTTC
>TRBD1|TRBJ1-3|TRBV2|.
CASSFGQGNTIYF
TGTGCCAGCAGCTTTGGACAGGGCAACACCATATATTTT
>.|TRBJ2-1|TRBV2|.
CASSYRRGNEQFF
TGTGCCAGCAGCTACAGACGTGGGAATGAGCAGTTCTTC
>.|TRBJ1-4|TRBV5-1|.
CASSLGGRVDEKLFF
TGCGCCAGCAGCTTGGGTGGCAGGGTAGACGAAAAACTGTTTTTT
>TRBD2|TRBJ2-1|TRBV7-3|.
CASRQGTSAYNEQFF
TGTGCCAGCAGGCAAGGGACTAGCGCTTACAATGAGCAGTTCTTC
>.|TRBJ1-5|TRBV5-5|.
CASSLGWLGRGDQPQHF
TGTGCCAGCAGCCTTGGGTGGTTAGGTAGGGGTGATCAGCCCCAGCATTTT
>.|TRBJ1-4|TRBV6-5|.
CASRRGRIGEKLFF
TGTGCCAGCAGAAGGGGCCGGATTGGTGAAAAACTGTTTTTT